This record concerns one TCR beta chain sequence. The antigen remains unidentified. These data belong to a study of CD8 T cells in ankylosing spondylitis. Study findings and constraints: Several highly homologous variants formed a TCR beta motif that appeared characteristic of ankylosing spondylitis blood. Reported data indicate significant enrichment of disease-linked clones within matched ankylosing spondylitis synovial fluid.

TCRdb independently ran MiXCR on the 5' RACE reads; one entry per CDR3 protein. The repertoire holds around 390,000 distinct CDR3 sequences, with around 24% as singletons. CDR1 is SGHAT, CDR2 FQNNGV, per germline. V shed 7 bases and J shed 3 bases, with 18 bases lying between them. The CDR3 totals 15 residues. The sequenced sample was blood, either unsorted or a sorted T cell fraction (not recorded which). The sequence came from a male donor with ankylosing spondylitis. The chain combines TRBV11-2 with TRBJ2-5; TRBD1 or TRBD2 may be the D gene (6 bases each). The CDR3 region has the DNA TGTGCCAGCACTTCAGCCCCCGGGGGCGAAGAGACCCAGTACTTC. It codes for CASTSAPGGEETQYF.